The next 10 T cell receptor beta chains were all read from a single sample in a study of vaccination and CD4 T cells after COVID-19. These receptors are not linked to any known antigen. Treatment in this sample: roughly 11-day PBMC culture with coronavirus spike peptide pools or control peptides (ViraFEST assay). With the Oncomine TCR Beta short-read assay, DNA from cultured CD4+ T cells was sequenced. TCRdb reprocessed the PCR reads via MiXCR and lists one record per CDR3 protein. Of approximately 6,500 distinct CDR3 sequences listed, just under 75% are singletons. The sample consisted of CD4+ T cells from blood, cultured in vitro. Receptor source: a human donor who had recovered from COVID-19.

This clonotype appeared once. CDR3 amino acids: CAWSAGGTYEQYF. The CDR3 nucleotides read TGTGCCTGGAGTGCAGGGGGAACCTACGAGCAGTACTTC. This chain uses TRBV30 with TRBJ2-7; TRBD1 aligns across 7 bases. Germline loops: CDR1 GTSNPN, CDR2 SVGIG (reference sequence). The J segment lost 2 bases and the V segment lost 1 base, leaving 2 bases of the junction unmatched. The CDR3 covers 13 residues.

This clonotype turned up a few times. The chain is built from TRBV12-3 or TRBV12-4 and TRBJ2-3, with 8 bases matching TRBD2. The ends lost 4 bases at V and 0 bases at J; junction bases unmatched: 3. This CDR3 spans 15 amino acids. Here the CDR3 reads CASSWTSPSTDTQYF. DNA of the CDR3: TGTGCCAGCAGTTGGACTAGCCCTAGCACAGATACGCAGTATTTT.

This clonotype was counted between two and nine times. The V gene is TRBV20-1, the J gene TRBJ1-6; 8 bases agree with TRBD1. After removal of 6 bases from V and 8 bases from J, the junction contained 12 bases not matched to a gene. The CDR3 is 15 residues long. Germline CDR1 reads DFQATT; CDR2 reads SNEGSKA (reference sequence). CDR3 coding DNA: TGCAGTGCGGGCCTCGGACAGGGTAGCCATTCACCCCTCCACTTT. Its protein is CSAGLGQGSHSPLHF.

The chain has TRBV19 and TRBJ2-7; TRBD2 agrees at 12 bases. CDR3 size: 15 residues. CDR1 is LNHDA, CDR2 SQIVND, per germline (reference sequence). The J segment lost 6 bases and the V segment lost 5 bases, leaving 8 bases of the junction unmatched. CDR3 bases: TGTGCCAGTAGTTCTCTAGCGGGAGGGGAGAGCGAGCAGTACTTC. Protein product: CASSSLAGGESEQYF.

This chain links TRBV18 with TRBJ1-2; D perhaps matches TRBD1 (5 bases). The ends were cut back, 2 bases at V and 0 bases at J, with 10 bases in the middle. CDR1 and CDR2 (germline): KGHSH, LQKENI. The CDR3 loop spans 15 amino acids. CDR3 amino acids: CASSPADSSNYGYTF. DNA for the CDR3: TGTGCCAGCTCACCAGCTGACAGTTCTAACTATGGCTACACCTTC.

CDR3 residues: CASSSAQGEAFF. The CDR3 nucleotides read TGTGCCAGCAGTTCCGCTCAGGGTGAAGCTTTCTTT. The chain uses TRBV6-5 and TRBJ1-1; possibly TRBD1 for D (5 bases). V was shortened by 4 bases and J by 7 bases, with 10 bases between the two germline ends. Looked up from germline, CDR1 is MNHEY and CDR2 is SVGAGI. The CDR3 is 12 residues long.

The chain uses TRBV6-1 and TRBJ2-3, with a tentative D call TRBD2 (5 bases). Germline lookup yields CDR1 MNHNS and CDR2 SASEGT. V was clipped by 11 bases and J by 1 base, with 13 bases between them. The CDR3 runs 13 residues. CDR3 protein: CALPGLCTDTQYF. The CDR3 region has the DNA TGTGCCCTACCCGGACTCTGCACAGATACGCAGTATTTT.

This chain joins TRBV25-1 and TRBJ2-2, with 9 bases that match TRBD1. V was clipped by 3 bases and J by 4 bases; unmatched bases: 6. CDR3 size: 16 residues. Germline V gene data show CDR1 as MGHDK and CDR2 as SYGVNS. CDR3 coding DNA: TGTGCCAGCAGTGATCCTGGACAGGGGCTCACCGGGGAGCTGTTTTTT. This translates into CASSDPGQGLTGELFF.

This clonotype was found a few times. The chain uses TRBV7-8 and TRBJ2-3, with D perhaps TRBD1 or TRBD2 (5 bases each). The CDR3 is 13 amino acids. Per germline, CDR1 SGHVS and CDR2 FQNEAQ. V was clipped by 1 base and J by 10 bases, with 12 bases between them. In DNA form, the CDR3 reads TGTGCCAGCAGCTTAGATCGGGGCGTTGCGCAGTATTTT. Its translation is CASSLDRGVAQYF.

This rearrangement joins TRBV2 to TRBJ2-3; D possibly corresponds to TRBD1 (8 bases). In germline, CDR1 is SNHLY, CDR2 FYNNEI. The CDR3 totals 15 residues. Trimming pared 8 bases from V and 2 bases from J, leaving 17 bases between. The DNA of the CDR3 is TGTGCCAGCGGATTACAGGGGGGGTTCACAGATACGCAGTATTTT. This codes for CASGLQGGFTDTQYF.